Given below is one T cell receptor (beta chain) in context. Its antigen is undetermined. TRB was amplified from approximately 250-480 ng of blood genomic DNA. Trimming left V 1 base short and J 7 bases short, with 11 bases between. The CDR3 consists of 15 residues. Germline lookup yields CDR1 LGHNA and CDR2 YNFKEQ. Multiplex PCR with BIOMED2 TRB-A/B primer pools amplified TRB rearrangements. MiXCR, applied by TCRdb to the multiplex PCR reads, yields one record per CDR3 protein. The sample has thousands of distinct CDR3 sequences, under 40% seen once. The data were taken from a study of T and B cells in COVID-19 patients. Study-wide context: Of over 19 active-infection patients, over 9 were critically ill with mechanical ventilation or extracorporeal membrane oxygenation.

Study-level results: Highly clonal in active COVID-19, TRB repertoires exceeded healthy-donor diversity and richness at recovery. Few blood samples existed from mildly ill patients during symptoms or early in severe cases. Patients with COVID-19 reportedly showed strongly skewed T cell receptor beta variable and joining gene usage.

The source is a human donor who had recovered from COVID-19. The J gene is TRBJ1-6, the V gene TRBV4-2, with D tentatively TRBD1 (6 bases). Sequencing was carried out using blood. This CDR3 reads CASSQAGQGNSPLHF. DNA of the CDR3: TGTGCCAGCAGCCAAGCAGGGCAGGGGAATTCACCCCTCCACTTT.